A single sample is the source of the 17 T cell receptor beta chains below, sequenced in a study of T-cell memory formation after mild COVID-19. TCRdb analysed the 5' RACE reads with MiXCR anew, one entry per CDR3 protein. Of around 300,000 distinct CDR3 sequences listed, 8% to 10% were seen once; the top ten hold 20% to 25%. The sequenced sample was PBMCs or a T cell subset sorted from them (not recorded which). These receptors originate from a man younger than 30 who had mild COVID-19 (a few samples of this study predate the infection). Cell type and time point are not known.

This clonotype has a handful of counts. The chain employs TRBV19 and TRBJ1-2; 8 bases align to TRBD1. This CDR3 region has 19 residues. Germline V lookup: CDR1 LNHDA, CDR2 SQIVND (reference sequence). Losses at the gene ends were 6 bases for V and 5 bases for J; bases not matched to a gene: 23. The CDR3 region has the DNA TGTGCCAGTAGCCCGACCCGCCTTACCCAGGGGGCCGGGCTGTATGGCTACACCTTC. This gives the protein CASSPTRLTQGAGLYGYTF.

V gene TRBV2 combines with J gene TRBJ1-6; possibly TRBD1 for D (6 bases). Germline V gene lookup returns CDR1 SNHLY and CDR2 FYNNEI. Trimming cost V 6 bases and J 7 bases, with 13 bases left between them. The length of the CDR3 is 14 residues. DNA of the CDR3: TGTGCCAGCAGATTACAGGGAGGGAATTCACCCCTCCACTTT. Translation gives CASRLQGGNSPLHF.

This clonotype was seen at least ten times. V is TRBV5-1 and J is TRBJ2-3, with D unresolved. With 2 bases removed from V and 2 bases from J, the gap between germline ends came to 9 bases. The CDR3 is 14 residues long. CDR1 is SGHRS, CDR2 YFSETQ, per germline. CDR3 loop: CASSFSQDTDTQYF. The CDR3, as DNA: TGCGCCAGCAGCTTCTCCCAAGACACAGATACGCAGTATTTT.

This clonotype was counted ten times or more. The genes are TRBV4-2 and TRBJ2-3; no reliable D call. CDR1 and CDR2 (germline): LGHNA, YNFKEQ. This CDR3 is built from 13 residues. V lost 0 bases, J lost 8 bases, and 9 bases lay in between. As DNA, the CDR3 is TGTGCCAGCAGCCAAGATTTTGACGGTACGCAGTATTTT. Encoded protein: CASSQDFDGTQYF.

The CDR3 is CASSLEEQGEYGYTF. CDR3 nucleotide sequence: TGTGCCAGCAGCTTAGAGGAACAGGGCGAATATGGCTACACCTTC. This sequence joins TRBV7-2 and TRBJ1-2; D perhaps matches TRBD1 (6 bases). The CDR3 loop spans 15 amino acids. V lost 1 base and J lost 5, with 14 bases in between. The germline gives CDR1 SGHTA, CDR2 FQGNSA.

This clonotype was picked up a small number of times. The J gene is TRBJ2-7, the V gene TRBV20-1; 9 bases align to TRBD2. The V gene end was trimmed by 6 bases and the J gene end by 3 bases; junction bases not matched to a gene: 12. The germline CDR1 and CDR2 sequences are DFQATT and SNEGSKA (reference sequence). There are 15 residues in the CDR3. For the CDR3, the DNA is TGCAGTGCGTCAACTGGGCTAGCGGGGTTCTACGAGCAGTACTTC. This sequence encodes CSASTGLAGFYEQYF.

This chain links TRBV6-2 or TRBV6-3 with TRBJ2-5; 11 bases are shared with TRBD2. V was pared by 6 bases and J by 6 bases, with 9 bases of the junction left unmatched. The CDR3 runs 15 residues. CDR1 MNHEY and CDR2 SVGEGT come from the germline V gene. CDR3 in amino acids: CASSTRLAGLKTQYF. The DNA for the CDR3 is TGTGCCAGCAGCACCCGACTAGCGGGGTTAAAGACCCAGTACTTC.

DNA of the CDR3: TGCAGCGTAGGGGGGCCGCAAGAGACCCAGTACTTC. Translation: CSVGGPQETQYF. The chain employs TRBV29-1 and TRBJ2-5; possibly TRBD1 or TRBD2 for D (6 bases each). Trimming took 6 bases from V and 2 from J, leaving 10 bases between them. The CDR3 loop spans 12 amino acids. CDR1 and CDR2 (germline): SQVTM, ANQGSEA.

This clonotype has just a few counts. The genes are TRBV7-9 and TRBJ1-1; the D is unclear. The length of the CDR3 is 13 residues. V was trimmed by 5 bases and J by 8 bases, leaving 15 bases between them. The germline V gene encodes CDR1 SEHNR and CDR2 FQNEAQ (reference sequence). CDR3 DNA sequence: TGTGCCAGCAGCCAGGTGGCAGCCGCGGAAGCTTTCTTT. Its protein is CASSQVAAAEAFF.

V and J are TRBV5-1 and TRBJ1-2, with D uncertain. There are 13 residues in the CDR3. V gave up 6 bases and J gave up 5 bases, with 14 bases separating them. From germline, CDR1 is SGHRS and CDR2 YFSETQ. The CDR3 coding sequence is TGCGCCAGCACCCCAGAGTCGGGGTATGGCTACACCTTC. Translation: CASTPESGYGYTF.

This clonotype was counted at least ten times. The chain carries TRBV7-9 and TRBJ1-1; D not certain. The V end lost 4 bases, the J end lost 5 bases, and 11 bases lay between the germline ends. The CDR3 contains 13 residues. Germline CDR1 SEHNR, CDR2 FQNEAQ (reference sequence). CDR3 nucleotide sequence: TGTGCCAGCAGCTCTGCAGTCAAGACTGAAGCTTTCTTT. The encoded protein is CASSSAVKTEAFF.

This clonotype was seen a handful of times. The rearrangement uses TRBV12-3 or TRBV12-4 and TRBJ1-2; 7 bases agree with TRBD1. The CDR3 runs to 16 residues. With 2 bases clipped from V and 4 bases from J, the junction kept 10 bases outside the gene matches. CDR3 nucleotide sequence: TGTGCCAGCAGTTTAAGGGGGCGGGCAGCTCCCTATGGCTACACCTTC. The encoded protein is CASSLRGRAAPYGYTF.

The rearrangement uses TRBV5-5 and TRBJ1-2; D unclear. Trimming removed 4 bases at V and 2 bases at J, with 9 bases between. From germline, CDR1 is SGHKS and CDR2 YYEKEE (reference sequence). This CDR3 is built from 13 residues. CDR3 in amino acids: CASSADWNYGYTF. CDR3 sequence (DNA): TGTGCCAGCAGCGCCGACTGGAACTATGGCTACACCTTC.

V and J are TRBV5-1 and TRBJ2-1; 7 nucleotides agree with TRBD1. The V gene's germline CDR1 is SGHRS and CDR2 YFSETQ. The CDR3 extends over 16 amino acids. V was pared by 3 bases and J by 8 bases, with 14 bases of the junction left unmatched. CDR3 nucleotide sequence: TGCGCCAGCAGCTCTGCTGGGGACAGTACCGCAGATGAGCAGTTCTTC. Translation: CASSSAGDSTADEQFF.

The table lists this clonotype with a few counts. V gene TRBV24-1 combines with J gene TRBJ2-5; weak D call: TRBD2 (6 bases). The CDR3 contains 15 residues. Germline loops: CDR1 KGHDR, CDR2 SFDVKD. Trimming cost V 4 bases and J 10 bases, with 21 bases left between them. CDR3 nucleotides: TGTGCCACCAGTGAGGAGGGACCAGGAGAAGGCGGCCAGTACTTC. It encodes CATSEEGPGEGGQYF.

The chain is built from TRBV11-2 and TRBJ2-7, with TRBD1 identical over 7 bases. CDR1 is SGHAT, CDR2 FQNNGV, per germline. The CDR3 loop spans 13 amino acids. The V and J ends lost 6 bases and 5 bases, in that order; junction bases with no gene match: 7. The CDR3 loop is CASRVTGAHEQYV. The CDR3 nucleotides are TGTGCCAGCAGAGTTACAGGGGCGCACGAGCAGTACGTC.

The J gene is TRBJ2-7, the V gene TRBV5-6; TRBD2 agrees at 11 bases. Trimming removed 1 base from V and 3 bases from J; junction bases left unmatched: 6. The length of the CDR3 is 16 residues. CDR1 and CDR2 (germline): SGHDT, YYEEEE. CDR3 in amino acids: CASSLRLAGGRYEQYF. Written as DNA, the CDR3 is TGTGCCAGCAGCTTGAGGCTAGCGGGGGGTCGCTACGAGCAGTACTTC.